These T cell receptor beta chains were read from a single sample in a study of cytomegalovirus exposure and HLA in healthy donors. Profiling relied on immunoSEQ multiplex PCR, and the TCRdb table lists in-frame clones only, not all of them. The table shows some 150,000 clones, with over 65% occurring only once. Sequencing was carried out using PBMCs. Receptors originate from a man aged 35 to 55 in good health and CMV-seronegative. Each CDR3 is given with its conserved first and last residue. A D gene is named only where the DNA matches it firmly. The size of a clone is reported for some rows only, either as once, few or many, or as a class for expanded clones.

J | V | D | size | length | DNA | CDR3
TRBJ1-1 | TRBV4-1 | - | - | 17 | TGCGCCAGCAGCCAAGCGGCAGGCACGTACATGAACACTGAAGCTTTCTTT | CASSQAAGTYMNTEAFF
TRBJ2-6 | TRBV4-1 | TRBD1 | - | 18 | TGCGCCAGCAGCATAGGACAGGGGGCCTTCTCTGGGGCCAACGTCCTGACTTTC | CASSIGQGAFSGANVLTF
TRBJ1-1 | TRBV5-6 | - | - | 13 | TGTGCCAGCAGCTTAGGGGGGAACACTGAAGCTTTCTTT | CASSLGGNTEAFF
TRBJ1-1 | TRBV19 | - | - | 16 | TGTGCCAGTAGTCCCTCGAGTCTCCGATTGAACACTGAAGCTTTCTTT | CASSPSSLRLNTEAFF
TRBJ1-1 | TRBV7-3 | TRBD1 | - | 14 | TGTGCCAGCAGCCGGGGACAGATGAACACTGAAGCTTTCTTT | CASSRGQMNTEAFF
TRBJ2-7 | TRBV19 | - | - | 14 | TGTGCCAGTAGTACCCTTACAGGGAACTACGAGCAGTACTTC | CASSTLTGNYEQYF
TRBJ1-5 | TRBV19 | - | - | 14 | TGTGCCAGTAGTACAGGAGGTAGCAATCAGCCCCAGCATTTT | CASSTGGSNQPQHF
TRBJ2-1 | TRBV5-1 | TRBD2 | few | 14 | TGCGCCAGCAGCGAGGGACTAGCGACGAATGAGCAGTTCTTC | CASSEGLATNEQFF
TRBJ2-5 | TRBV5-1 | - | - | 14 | TGCGCCAGCAGCTTGGAAGTCAGGGATGGGACCCAGTACTTC | CASSLEVRDGTQYF
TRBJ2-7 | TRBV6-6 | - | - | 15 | TGTGCCCCCGAGTGGGGGCCTCCTGGCTCCTACGAGCAGTACTTC | CAPEWGPPGSYEQYF
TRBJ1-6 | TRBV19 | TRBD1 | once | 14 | TGTGCCAGCCGGGACAGGGCCTCTAATTCACCCCTCCACTTT | CASRDRASNSPLHF
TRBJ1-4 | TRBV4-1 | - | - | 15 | TGCGCCATCCCACGCACACAGGGTTTGAGGGAAAAACTGTTTTTT | CAIPRTQGLREKLFF
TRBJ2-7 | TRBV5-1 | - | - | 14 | TGCGCCAGCAGCTTGGATGGGGCCTATGGCGAGCAGTACTTC | CASSLDGAYGEQYF
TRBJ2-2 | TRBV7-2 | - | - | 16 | TGTGCCAGCAGCTTAGCGGCGGGGTTCGGCACCGGGGAGCTGTTTTTT | CASSLAAGFGTGELFF
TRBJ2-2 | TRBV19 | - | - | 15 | TGTGCCAGTAACCCCCAGGGTGCCAACACCGGGGAGCTGTTTTTT | CASNPQGANTGELFF
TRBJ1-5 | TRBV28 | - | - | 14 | TGTGCCAGCAGTCACGGGACATCAAATCAGCCCCAGCATTTT | CASSHGTSNQPQHF
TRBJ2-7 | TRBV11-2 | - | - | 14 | TGTGCCAGCAGCAACAGGGACGGTTACTACGAGCAGTACTTC | CASSNRDGYYEQYF
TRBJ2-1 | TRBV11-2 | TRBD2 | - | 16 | TGTGCCAGCAGCACCCCTAGCGGATCCTCCTACAATGAGCAGTTCTTC | CASSTPSGSSYNEQFF
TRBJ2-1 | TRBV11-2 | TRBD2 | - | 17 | TGTGCCAGCAGCTTAGGACGGGGGAGGGCTAGCGGGAGCTTGCAGTTCTTC | CASSLGRGRASGSLQFF
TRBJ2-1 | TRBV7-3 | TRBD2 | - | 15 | TGTGCCAGCAGCTTAAGGACTAGCGGGAGAAATGAGCAGTTCTTC | CASSLRTSGRNEQFF
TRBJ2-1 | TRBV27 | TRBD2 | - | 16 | TGTGCCGCGGGGCGGGCGGGAGCGGGAAGCAAAAATGAGCAGTTCTTC | CAAGRAGAGSKNEQFF
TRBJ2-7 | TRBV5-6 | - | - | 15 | TGTGCCAGCAGCCAGCGCGGGACCGACTTCTACGAGCAGTACTTC | CASSQRGTDFYEQYF
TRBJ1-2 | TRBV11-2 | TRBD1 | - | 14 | TGTGCCAGCAGCTTAGCCGGGGACAGCTATGGCTACACCTTC | CASSLAGDSYGYTF
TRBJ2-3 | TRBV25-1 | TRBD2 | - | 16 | TGTGCCAGCAGTGAAATTGGCGGGAGGGGCACAGATACGCAGTATTTT | CASSEIGGRGTDTQYF
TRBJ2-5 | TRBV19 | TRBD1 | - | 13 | TGTGCCAGTAGTGCGGACAGGGAAGAGACCCAGTACTTC | CASSADREETQYF
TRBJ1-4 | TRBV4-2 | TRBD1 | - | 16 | TGTGCCAGCAGCCAAGGGAGGGACAGGGAGAATGAAAAACTGTTTTTT | CASSQGRDRENEKLFF
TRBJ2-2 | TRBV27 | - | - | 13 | TGTGCCAGCAGCGGAGACAGCCTCCTGAAGCTGTTTTTT | CASSGDSLLKLFF
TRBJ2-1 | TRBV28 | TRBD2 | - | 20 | TGTGCCAGCTCACTCTCGATGGGGACTAGCGGGAAAAGAGATCACAATGAGCAGTTCTTC | CASSLSMGTSGKRDHNEQFF
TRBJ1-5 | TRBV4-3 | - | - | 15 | TGCGCCAGCAGCCAAGACAGGTATAGCAATCAGCCCCAGCATTTT | CASSQDRYSNQPQHF
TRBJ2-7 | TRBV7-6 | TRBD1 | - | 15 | TGTGCCAGCAGCTCTTCCGGGACAGGGAACTACGAGCAGTACTTC | CASSSSGTGNYEQYF
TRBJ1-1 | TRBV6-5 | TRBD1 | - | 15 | TGTGCCAGCAGTTACACGCAGGGGGCAAGCACTGAAGCTTTCTTT | CASSYTQGASTEAFF
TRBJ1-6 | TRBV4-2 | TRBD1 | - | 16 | TGTGCCAGCAGCCAAGCCCAGGGGGACGATAATTCACCCCTCCACTTT | CASSQAQGDDNSPLHF
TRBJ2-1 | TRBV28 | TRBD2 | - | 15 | TGTGCCAGCAGTTTGGCTAGCGGGAGGAGAAATGAGCAGTTCTTC | CASSLASGRRNEQFF
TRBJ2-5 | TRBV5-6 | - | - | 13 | TGTGCCAGCAGCTTCGGGGGTGCAGAGACCCAGTACTTC | CASSFGGAETQYF
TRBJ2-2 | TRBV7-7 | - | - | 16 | TGTGCTAGCAGCCTGCGCACGGGAATGAACACCGGGGAGCTGTTTTTT | CASSLRTGMNTGELFF
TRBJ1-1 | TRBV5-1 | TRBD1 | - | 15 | TGCGCCAGCAGCTTTACAGGGGGGAAGGACACTGAAGCTTTCTTT | CASSFTGGKDTEAFF
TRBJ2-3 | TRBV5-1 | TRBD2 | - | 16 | TGCGCCAGCAGCTTGAATAGCGGGGAGTTCACAGATACGCAGTATTTT | CASSLNSGEFTDTQYF
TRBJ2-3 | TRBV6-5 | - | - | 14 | TGTGCCAGCAGTTACGGAGTTAGCACAGATACGCAGTATTTT | CASSYGVSTDTQYF
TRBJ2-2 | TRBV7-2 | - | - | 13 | TGTGCCAGCAGGCGGACATTCACCGGGGAGCTGTTTTTT | CASRRTFTGELFF
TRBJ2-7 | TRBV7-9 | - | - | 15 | TGTGCCAGCAGCTTAGTGGATCTAGTACCCTACGAGCAGTACTTC | CASSLVDLVPYEQYF
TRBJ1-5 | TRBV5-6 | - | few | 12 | TGTGCCAGCAGCTTGGGCGAGGGGCCCCAGCATTTT | CASSLGEGPQHF
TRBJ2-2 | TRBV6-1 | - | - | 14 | TGTGCCAGCAGTGAAGAATTGAGTAGCGGGGAGCTGTTTTTT | CASSEELSSGELFF
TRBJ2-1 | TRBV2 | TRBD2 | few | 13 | TGTGCCAGCAGCGGGACTAGCTACGATGAGCAGTTCTTC | CASSGTSYDEQFF
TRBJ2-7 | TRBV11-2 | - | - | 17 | TGTGCCAGCAGCCCCCACACTTACGCGGAGGAGACCTACGAGCAGTACTTC | CASSPHTYAEETYEQYF
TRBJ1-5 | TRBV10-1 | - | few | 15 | TGCGCCAGCAGTGAGTTTCAGGGCGGCAATCAGCCCCAGCATTTT | CASSEFQGGNQPQHF
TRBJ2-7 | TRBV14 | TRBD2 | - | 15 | TGTGCCAGCAGCCAAGACGCTAGCGGGTTCGGCGAGCAGTACTTC | CASSQDASGFGEQYF
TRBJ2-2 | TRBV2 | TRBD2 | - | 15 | TGTGCCAGCAGGACGGAGCGGGGACGCACCGGGGAGCTGTTTTTT | CASRTERGRTGELFF
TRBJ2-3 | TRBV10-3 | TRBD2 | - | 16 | TGTGCCATCAGTTTTAACTTGGCGGGGGGCACAGATACGCAGTATTTT | CAISFNLAGGTDTQYF
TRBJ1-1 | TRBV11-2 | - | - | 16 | TGTGCCAGCAGCTCCCCAGGGAGGGGGGAAAACACTGAAGCTTTCTTT | CASSSPGRGENTEAFF
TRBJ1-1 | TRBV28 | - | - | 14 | TGTGCCAGCAGTTACCCGGGGGGTGCAACTGAAGCTTTCTTT | CASSYPGGATEAFF
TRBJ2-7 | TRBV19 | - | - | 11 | TGTGCCAGTAGCGGAGGGTACGAGCAGTACTTC | CASSGGYEQYF
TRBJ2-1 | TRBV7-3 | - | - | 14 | TGTGCCAGCAGCTTACTTCCCCGGGGGAATGAGCAGTTCTTC | CASSLLPRGNEQFF
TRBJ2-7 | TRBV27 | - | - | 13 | TGTGCCAGCAGTTTAAGAGGCGGGTACGAGCAGTACTTC | CASSLRGGYEQYF
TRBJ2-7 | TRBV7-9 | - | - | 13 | TGTGCCAGCAGCTTACTTACAGGGCGAGAGCAGTACTTC | CASSLLTGREQYF
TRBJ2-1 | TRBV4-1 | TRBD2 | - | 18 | TGCGCCAGCAGCCACCTCAGGGTGGGCAGCGGGAACTACAATGAGCAGTTCTTC | CASSHLRVGSGNYNEQFF